The rows below give T cell receptor beta chains drawn from one sample of a study of tumor-infiltrating lymphocytes in primary liver carcinoma. TCRdb re-called the multiplex PCR reads with MiXCR, one entry per CDR3 protein. The sample yields over 100,000 distinct CDR3 sequences, around 70% seen once. Sequenced material: tumor-adjacent normal liver tissue. The receptors stem from a woman aged 60-75 years with primary liver carcinoma and hepatitis B virus infection. CDR3s include the opening cysteine and the closing phenylalanine or tryptophan. A D gene is named only where the DNA matches it firmly. Only some rows state a clone size, as once, few, many or a class for expanded clones.

D gene: -; clone size: -; V gene: TRBV4-2; J gene: TRBJ2-1; CDR3 DNA: TGTGCCAGCAACCAAAAGGGGATGGGGGGATATGAGCAGTTCTTC; CDR3 protein: CASNQKGMGGYEQFF
D gene: TRBD1; clone size: -; V gene: TRBV20-1; J gene: TRBJ1-5; CDR3 DNA: TGCAGTGCCTCGGACAGGGCAAAGAGCCTGATCACTAGCAATCAGCCCCAGCATTTT; CDR3 protein: CSASDRAKSLITSNQPQHF
D gene: TRBD1; clone size: -; V gene: TRBV7-9; J gene: TRBJ2-3; CDR3 DNA: TGTGCCAGCAGCTCGGACAGGGACGGGGCAGATACGCAGTATTTT; CDR3 protein: CASSSDRDGADTQYF
D gene: -; clone size: -; V gene: TRBV2; J gene: TRBJ2-5; CDR3 DNA: TGTGCCAGTTCCACCGGGAGCGGAGAGACCCAGTACTTC; CDR3 protein: CASSTGSGETQYF
D gene: -; clone size: -; V gene: TRBV12-3/TRBV12-4; J gene: TRBJ1-5; CDR3 DNA: TGTGTCAGCAGCCCAACAGGGAATAGTAATCAGCCCCAGCATTTT; CDR3 protein: CVSSPTGNSNQPQHF
D gene: -; clone size: -; V gene: TRBV29-1; J gene: TRBJ2-5; CDR3 DNA: TGCAGCGTTGAACCGGCCAAGGGGCGGCAAGAGATCCAGTACTTC; CDR3 protein: CSVEPAKGRQEIQYF
D gene: -; clone size: -; V gene: TRBV5-4; J gene: TRBJ1-6; CDR3 DNA: TGTACCAGCAGCTTATCACGATATAATTCACCCCTCCACTTT; CDR3 protein: CTSSLSRYNSPLHF
D gene: -; clone size: medium-sized; V gene: TRBV11-3; J gene: TRBJ1-2; CDR3 DNA: TGTGCCAGCAGCACAACAGGGTTTCTTGGCTACACCTTC; CDR3 protein: CASSTTGFLGYTF
D gene: -; clone size: -; V gene: TRBV29-1; J gene: TRBJ1-1; CDR3 DNA: TGCAGCGTTGCACGGGGGGTGAACACTGAAGCTTTCTTT; CDR3 protein: CSVARGVNTEAFF
D gene: -; clone size: -; V gene: TRBV6-1; J gene: TRBJ1-5; CDR3 DNA: TGTGCCAGCAGTGATTCGGCTGATAGCAATCGGCCCCAGCATTTT; CDR3 protein: CASSDSADSNRPQHF
D gene: -; clone size: -; V gene: TRBV29-1; J gene: TRBJ1-2; CDR3 DNA: TGCAGCGACGCCCAGGGACATTATGGTTACACCTTC; CDR3 protein: CSDAQGHYGYTF
D gene: TRBD1; clone size: -; V gene: TRBV11-1; J gene: TRBJ2-3; CDR3 DNA: TGTGCTAGCAGCCCCAGACAGGGGTTAAGCACAGATACGCAGTATTTT; CDR3 protein: CASSPRQGLSTDTQYF
D gene: -; clone size: -; V gene: TRBV11-1; J gene: TRBJ2-1; CDR3 DNA: TGTGCCAGCAGCTCGGAGAGAGGCGCCTACAATGAGCAGTTCTTC; CDR3 protein: CASSSERGAYNEQFF
D gene: TRBD2; clone size: once; V gene: TRBV6-5; J gene: TRBJ2-1; CDR3 DNA: TGTGCCAGCAGGCCCACTCTCACTAGCGGATTCGATGAGCACTTCTTC; CDR3 protein: CASRPTLTSGFDEHFF
D gene: -; clone size: -; V gene: TRBV5-6; J gene: TRBJ1-5; CDR3 DNA: TGTGCAAGCGGCTCCGGTTTGGGGACTAATCAGCCCCGGCATTTT; CDR3 protein: CASGSGLGTNQPRHF
D gene: TRBD2; clone size: many; V gene: TRBV28; J gene: TRBJ2-1; CDR3 DNA: TGTGCCAGCAGTTCATCGGGACTAGCGGGCCACAATGAGCAGTTCTTC; CDR3 protein: CASSSSGLAGHNEQFF
D gene: -; clone size: many; V gene: TRBV30; J gene: TRBJ2-2; CDR3 DNA: TGTGCCTGGAGTGAAGACAGGTCGGACACCGGGGAGCTGTTTTTT; CDR3 protein: CAWSEDRSDTGELFF
D gene: -; clone size: once; V gene: TRBV11-2; J gene: TRBJ2-7; CDR3 DNA: TGTGCCAGCAGCCAAGGGATTAGCGTGAGTTACGAGCAGTACTTC; CDR3 protein: CASSQGISVSYEQYF
D gene: -; clone size: -; V gene: TRBV11-2; J gene: TRBJ2-1; CDR3 DNA: TGTGCCAGCAGCTTAGGCGTAGGGAGCTCCTACAATGAGCAGTTCTTC; CDR3 protein: CASSLGVGSSYNEQFF
D gene: -; clone size: many; V gene: TRBV29-1; J gene: TRBJ2-1; CDR3 DNA: TGCAGCGTCGGCCCCGGGAGTGTCTCCTACAATGAGCAGTTCTTC; CDR3 protein: CSVGPGSVSYNEQFF
D gene: -; clone size: -; V gene: TRBV5-5; J gene: TRBJ2-5; CDR3 DNA: TGTGTCAGCAACTTTGGACTTATGAACCAAGAGACCCAGTACTTC; CDR3 protein: CVSNFGLMNQETQYF
D gene: TRBD1; clone size: many; V gene: TRBV29-1; J gene: TRBJ1-2; CDR3 DNA: TGCAGCGGCGGGACAGCGACTAACTATGGCTACACCTTC; CDR3 protein: CSGGTATNYGYTF
D gene: -; clone size: -; V gene: TRBV7-2; J gene: TRBJ2-2; CDR3 DNA: TGTGCCAGCAGCCAATTCCTAACGAACCTAGCAGGGGGGGGGCTGTCTTTT; CDR3 protein: CASSQFLTNLAGGGLSF
D gene: -; clone size: -; V gene: TRBV5-6; J gene: TRBJ2-3; CDR3 DNA: TGTGCCAGTAGGCAGGGACCGCGCTATAGGGGCCAACGGGATACGCAGTATTTT; CDR3 protein: CASRQGPRYRGQRDTQYF
D gene: -; clone size: -; V gene: TRBV24-1; J gene: TRBJ2-6; CDR3 DNA: TGTGCCACCAGTGATGGACGGGTCTCTGGGGCCAAAGTCCTGACTTTC; CDR3 protein: CATSDGRVSGAKVLTF
D gene: TRBD2; clone size: -; V gene: TRBV11-2; J gene: TRBJ2-7; CDR3 DNA: TGTGCCAGTACAATGGTGGGAGGGGTACCTGGGGAGCAGTACTTC; CDR3 protein: CASTMVGGVPGEQYF
D gene: TRBD2; clone size: -; V gene: TRBV29-1; J gene: TRBJ2-1; CDR3 DNA: TGCAGCGTTGAGCCCAGCGGGGGTATGAATGAGAAGTTCTTC; CDR3 protein: CSVEPSGGMNEKFF
D gene: -; clone size: -; V gene: TRBV5-4; J gene: TRBJ2-2; CDR3 DNA: TGTGCCAACAGCCTCGGACCGGAAGGGAGCACCGGGGGGCTGTTTTTT; CDR3 protein: CANSLGPEGSTGGLFF